This TCR beta chain was found in a study of CD8 T cells in Susac syndrome (dated by TCRdb to between 2018 and 2021). Describing the broader study: Among the sequenced Susac syndrome patients, about 6 had clinically active disease and about eight were in clinical remission. At blood withdrawal, Susac syndrome patients were therapy-naive, treated with corticosteroids (with IVIg additionally given to some), or treated with IVIg alone. Repertoire sequencing was used to test whether CD8+ T cell activation and differentiation in Susac syndrome was antigen driven. The clonality of the CD8+ T cell repertoire was compared across about a dozen healthy donors, roughly 14 Susac syndrome patients and roughly 15 multiple sclerosis patients.

Worth noting for this clonotype: Its antigen is unknown. It has no much larger one-base neighbor in the sample; base qualities were not kept.

Peripheral blood CD8+ and CD4+ T cells from healthy donors, Susac syndrome patients and multiple sclerosis patients were profiled by high-throughput TCR beta sequencing. The Susac syndrome patients fulfilled recently defined diagnostic criteria for definite or probable disease. Bulk CD8+ and CD4+ T cells were purified magnetically by negative isolation, whereas CD8+ TEMRA cells were enriched by FACS. Blood was drawn into EDTA tubes, processed within 24 hours, and PBMCs were isolated by density gradient centrifugation. PBMCs intended for TCR sequencing were cryopreserved in liquid nitrogen and thawed later in a water bath at 37 degrees C. Purity of sorted or isolated CD4+, CD8+ and CD8+ TEMRA cells was at least 90%. The CDR3 goes from the cysteine to the phenylalanine over 11 residues. Solely the CDR3 DNA is kept, with 33 bases framed from the first base. For CDR1 and CDR2, the germline V gene lists MGHRA and YSYEKL. Cut back by 6 bases and 7 bases, the V and J ends lie 7 bases apart.

RNA was extracted using the RNeasy kit, and roughly 0.5 to 1 microgram was reverse transcribed with random hexamers. The immunoSEQ multiplex PCR assay, covering 54 Vbeta and 13 Jbeta segments, was used to amplify TCR beta CDR3 regions. To correct PCR amplification bias, a synthetic template baseline was used for both primer optimization and computational correction. Concerning the study's data processing: Only productive sequences were kept, with reads annotated to V, D and J genes according to IMGT and analyzed in immunoSEQ Analyzer. Clonality was calculated as one minus the Shannon entropy normalized by log2 of the number of productive unique sequences. For each patient and control, public and private clones were evaluated among the 100 most prevalent clones. A clone was defined as Susac-specific if it was absent from the healthy and MS cohorts, from 1052 published viral clones and from other ImmuneACCESS disease sequences. Starting from the raw public reads, TCRdb applied fastp trimming at Q25, assembled clones with MiXCR and retained in-frame beta chains. CDR3 protein duplicates are merged, each entry listing the most common genes and DNA. TCRdb assigned the V and J calls; the authors' analysis was not used. This sample has roughly 80,000 distinct CDR3 sequences in its table, and roughly 95% of those were observed once. The ten most abundant clones make up about 0.5% of the sample.

Study-wide conclusions, independent of this receptor: In the total CD8+ and CD8+ TEMRA repertoires, approximately 17 and five Susac-specific public clones, respectively, were identified. Clonal expansion was seen in Susac syndrome CD8+ repertoires, peaking in CD8+ TEMRA cells and being greater in clinically active patients than in remitting ones. The number of individuals in the TCR sequencing and HLA analysis was acknowledged as relatively small.

Here the chain combines TRBV4-1 and TRBJ2-1; perhaps TRBD1 is the D gene, with 6 bases matching. Specimen: CD8+ T cells from PBMCs. This TCR derives from a human donor with Susac syndrome. The CDR3 reads as follows: CASRGQNEQFF. In nucleotide form, the sequence is TGCGCCAGCAGGGGACAAAATGAGCAGTTCTTC.